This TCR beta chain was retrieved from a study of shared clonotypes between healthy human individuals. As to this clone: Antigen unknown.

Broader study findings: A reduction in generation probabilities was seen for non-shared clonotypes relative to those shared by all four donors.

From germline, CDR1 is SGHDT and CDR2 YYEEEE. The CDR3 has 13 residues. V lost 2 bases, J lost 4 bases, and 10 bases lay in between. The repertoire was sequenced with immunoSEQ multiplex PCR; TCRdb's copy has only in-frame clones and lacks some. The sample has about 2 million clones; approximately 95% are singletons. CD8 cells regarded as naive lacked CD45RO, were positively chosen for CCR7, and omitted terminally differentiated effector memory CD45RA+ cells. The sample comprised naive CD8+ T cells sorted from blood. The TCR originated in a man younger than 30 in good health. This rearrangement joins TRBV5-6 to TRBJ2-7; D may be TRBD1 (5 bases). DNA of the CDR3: TGTGCCAGCAGCTTCCAGGGTAGGTACGAGCAGTACTTC. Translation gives CASSFQGRYEQYF.